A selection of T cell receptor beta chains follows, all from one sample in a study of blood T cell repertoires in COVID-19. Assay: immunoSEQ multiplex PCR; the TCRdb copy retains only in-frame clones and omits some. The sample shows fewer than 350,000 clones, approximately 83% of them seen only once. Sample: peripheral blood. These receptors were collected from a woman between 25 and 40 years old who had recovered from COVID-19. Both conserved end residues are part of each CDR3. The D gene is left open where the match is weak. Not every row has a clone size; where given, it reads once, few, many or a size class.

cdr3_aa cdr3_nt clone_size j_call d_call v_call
CASSLAGVVYEQFF TGTGCCAGCAGCTTAGCGGGAGTAGTCTATGAGCAGTTCTTC - TRBJ2-1 - TRBV7-2
CASSQEELGANEQYF TGCGCCAGCAGCCAAGAGGAGCTGGGGGCGAACGAGCAGTACTTC - TRBJ2-7 - TRBV4-1
CASSLDRGSAEAFF TGTGCCAGCAGCTTAGACAGGGGAAGCGCTGAAGCTTTCTTT - TRBJ1-1 TRBD1 TRBV7-2
CASSGGLYNSPLHF TGTGCCAGCAGTGGGGGCTTGTATAATTCACCCCTCCACTTT once TRBJ1-6 - TRBV2
CASSYGGFSSTEAFF TGTGCCAGCAGTTACGGGGGGTTTAGTAGCACTGAAGCTTTCTTT once TRBJ1-1 - TRBV6-5
CASSIWTAPNTEAFF TGTGCCAGTAGTATCTGGACAGCACCGAACACTGAAGCTTTCTTT once TRBJ1-1 - TRBV19
CASSLAAGYNEQFF TGCGCCAGCAGCTTGGCAGCAGGCTACAATGAGCAGTTCTTC - TRBJ2-1 - TRBV5-1
CASSLSIGVGGELFF TGTGCCAGCAGCCTGTCTATCGGTGTTGGCGGGGAGCTGTTTTTT - TRBJ2-2 - TRBV7-3
CASISGSGDEQFF TGCGCCAGCATTAGCGGGAGTGGAGATGAGCAGTTCTTC - TRBJ2-1 TRBD2 TRBV5-1
CASSQGRGGLSNTQYF TGTGCCAGCAGCCAAGGGCGGGGGGGCCTGTCGAATACGCAGTATTTT - TRBJ2-3 TRBD2 TRBV3-1/TRBV3-2
CASSLLAGNSYNEQFF TGCGCCAGCAGCTTGCTCGCGGGAAACTCCTACAATGAGCAGTTCTTC - TRBJ2-1 - TRBV5-1
CASSSSGTAYNEQFF TGTGCCAGTAGTAGTTCCGGGACAGCCTACAATGAGCAGTTCTTC - TRBJ2-1 TRBD1 TRBV19
CASSLQLGLAGRRSYEQYF TGTGCCAGCAGTTTACAATTGGGACTAGCGGGGCGGCGATCCTACGAGCAGTACTTC - TRBJ2-7 TRBD2 TRBV28
CASSESLFQGRGAFF TGTGCCAGCAGTGAATCTTTGTTCCAGGGGCGCGGCGCTTTCTTT - TRBJ1-1 - TRBV25-1
CASSRQGETYEQYF TGTGCCAGCAGCAGACAGGGGGAAACCTACGAGCAGTACTTC - TRBJ2-7 TRBD1 TRBV28
CAWRSMGEGGYTF TGTGCCTGGAGGTCGATGGGGGAGGGCGGCTACACCTTC - TRBJ1-2 - TRBV30
CASSPLGGSQETQYF TGTGCCAGCAGCCCCCTCGGAGGGTCGCAAGAGACCCAGTACTTC - TRBJ2-5 - TRBV11-3
CASSMVGGSYNSPLHF TGTGCCAGTAGTATGGTAGGGGGCTCCTATAATTCACCCCTCCACTTT once TRBJ1-6 - TRBV19
CASSNPLALEQFF TGTGCCAGCAGCAACCCTCTAGCCCTTGAGCAGTTCTTC once TRBJ2-1 - TRBV21-1
CASSQEMRGRGYKVEQFF TGTGCCAGCAGCCAAGAAATGCGCGGGAGAGGCTACAAGGTTGAGCAGTTCTTC - TRBJ2-1 TRBD2 TRBV14
CANGAPTSGRFDLGELFF TGCGCCAATGGGGCCCCTACTAGCGGGAGGTTCGACCTCGGGGAGCTGTTTTTT - TRBJ2-2 TRBD2 TRBV10-1
CASSWYRTSGNYNEQFF TGTGCCAGCAGCTGGTACCGGACTAGCGGGAATTACAATGAGCAGTTCTTC - TRBJ2-1 TRBD2 TRBV7-9
CASSLDRGILGYTF TGTGCCAGCAGCTTGGACAGGGGAATCCTTGGCTACACCTTC - TRBJ1-2 TRBD1 TRBV5-4
CASRMGGTQETQYF TGTGCCAGCCGGATGGGCGGGACCCAAGAGACCCAGTACTTC - TRBJ2-5 - TRBV2
CASSIPTSGHSYNEQFF TGTGCCAGCAGTATCCCGACTAGCGGACACTCCTACAATGAGCAGTTCTTC - TRBJ2-1 TRBD2 TRBV2
CASSTRTADTQYF TGTGCCAGCAGCACTAGGACCGCAGATACGCAGTATTTT - TRBJ2-3 - TRBV7-3
CATKGQGSGDIQYF TGTGCCACTAAAGGACAGGGCTCAGGGGACATTCAGTACTTC once TRBJ2-4 TRBD1 TRBV19
CASSLNLGNQPQHF TGTGCCAGCAGCCTAAATTTGGGCAATCAGCCCCAGCATTTT - TRBJ1-5 - TRBV28
CASSYGRNTEAFF TGTGCCAGCAGTTACGGGAGGAACACTGAAGCTTTCTTT - TRBJ1-1 - TRBV27